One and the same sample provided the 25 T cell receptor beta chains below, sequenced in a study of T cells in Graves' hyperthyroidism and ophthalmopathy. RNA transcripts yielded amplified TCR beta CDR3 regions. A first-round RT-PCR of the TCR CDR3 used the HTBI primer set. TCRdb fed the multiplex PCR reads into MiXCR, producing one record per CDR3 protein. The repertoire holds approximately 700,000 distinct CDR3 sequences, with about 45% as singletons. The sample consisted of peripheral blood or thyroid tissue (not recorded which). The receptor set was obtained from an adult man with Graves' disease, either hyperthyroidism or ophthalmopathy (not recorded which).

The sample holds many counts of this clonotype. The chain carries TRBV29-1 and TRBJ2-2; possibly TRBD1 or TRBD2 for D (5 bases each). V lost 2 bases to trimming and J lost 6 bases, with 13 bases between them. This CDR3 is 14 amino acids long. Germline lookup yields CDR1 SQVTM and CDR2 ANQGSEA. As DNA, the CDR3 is TGCAGCGTTGAACGATCTCGGGGCGCCGGGGAGCTGTTTTTT. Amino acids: CSVERSRGAGELFF.

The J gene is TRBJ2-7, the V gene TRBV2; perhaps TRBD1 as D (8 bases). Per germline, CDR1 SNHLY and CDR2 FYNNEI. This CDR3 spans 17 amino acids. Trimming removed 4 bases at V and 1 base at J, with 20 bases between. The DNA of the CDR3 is TGTGCCAGCAGTGGCCCAGCGGGGACAGGTCCATCCTACGAGCAGTACTTC. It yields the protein CASSGPAGTGPSYEQYF.

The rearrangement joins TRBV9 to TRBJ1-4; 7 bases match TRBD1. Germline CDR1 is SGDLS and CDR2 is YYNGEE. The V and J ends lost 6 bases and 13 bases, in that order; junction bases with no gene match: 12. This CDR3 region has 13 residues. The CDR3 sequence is CASNRQGEGRLFF. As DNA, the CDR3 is TGTGCCAGCAATCGGCAGGGGGAGGGCAGACTGTTTTTT.

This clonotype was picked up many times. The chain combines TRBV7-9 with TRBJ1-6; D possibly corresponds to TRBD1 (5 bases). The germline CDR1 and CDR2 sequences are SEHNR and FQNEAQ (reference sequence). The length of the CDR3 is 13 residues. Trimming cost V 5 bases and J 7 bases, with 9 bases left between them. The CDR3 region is CASSRDGNSPLHF. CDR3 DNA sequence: TGTGCCAGCAGCCGGGACGGCAATTCACCCCTCCACTTT. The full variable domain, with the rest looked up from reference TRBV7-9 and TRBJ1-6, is DTGVSQNPRHKITKRGQNVTFRCDPISEHNRLYWYRQTLGQGPEFLTYFQNEAQLEKSRLLSDRFSAERPKGSFSTLEIQRTEQGDSAMYLCASSRDGNSPLHFGNGTRLTVT.

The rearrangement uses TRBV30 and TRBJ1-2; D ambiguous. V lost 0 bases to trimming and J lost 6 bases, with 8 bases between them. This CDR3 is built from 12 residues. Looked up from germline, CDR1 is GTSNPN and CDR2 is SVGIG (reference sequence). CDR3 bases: TGTGCCTGGAGTGTAATAGGTGATGGCTACACCTTC. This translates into CAWSVIGDGYTF.

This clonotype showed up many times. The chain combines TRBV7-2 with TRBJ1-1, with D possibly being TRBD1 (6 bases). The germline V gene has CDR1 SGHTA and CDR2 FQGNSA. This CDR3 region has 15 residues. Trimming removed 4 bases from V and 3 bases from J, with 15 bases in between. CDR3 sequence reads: CASSSQGLRDTEAFF. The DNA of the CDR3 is TGTGCCAGCAGCTCACAGGGTCTCAGAGACACTGAAGCTTTCTTT.

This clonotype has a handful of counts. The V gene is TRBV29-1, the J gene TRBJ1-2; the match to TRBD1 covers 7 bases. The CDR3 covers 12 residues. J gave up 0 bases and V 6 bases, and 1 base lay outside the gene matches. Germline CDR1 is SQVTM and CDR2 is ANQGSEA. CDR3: CSVGQSNYGYTF. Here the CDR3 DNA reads TGCAGCGTGGGACAGTCTAACTATGGCTACACCTTC.

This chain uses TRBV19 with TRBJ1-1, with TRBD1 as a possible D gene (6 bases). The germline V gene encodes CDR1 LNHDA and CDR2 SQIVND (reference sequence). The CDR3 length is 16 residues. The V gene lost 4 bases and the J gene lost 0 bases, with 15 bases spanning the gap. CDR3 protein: CASSTPGAGMNTEAFF. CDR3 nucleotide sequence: TGTGCCAGTAGTACACCAGGGGCGGGGATGAACACTGAAGCTTTCTTT.

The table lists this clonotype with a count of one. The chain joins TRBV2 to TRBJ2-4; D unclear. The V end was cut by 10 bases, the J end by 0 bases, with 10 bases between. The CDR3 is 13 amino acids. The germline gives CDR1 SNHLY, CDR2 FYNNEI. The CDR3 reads CATFELAKNIQYF. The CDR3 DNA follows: TGTGCCACCTTCGAGTTAGCCAAAAACATTCAGTACTTC.

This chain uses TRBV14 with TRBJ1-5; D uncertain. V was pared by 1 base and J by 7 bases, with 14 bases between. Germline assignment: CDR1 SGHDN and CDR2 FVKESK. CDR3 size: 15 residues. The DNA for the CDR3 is TGTGCCAGCAGCCAAGTCCACGGGATCGTCCAGCCCCAGCATTTT. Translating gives CASSQVHGIVQPQHF.

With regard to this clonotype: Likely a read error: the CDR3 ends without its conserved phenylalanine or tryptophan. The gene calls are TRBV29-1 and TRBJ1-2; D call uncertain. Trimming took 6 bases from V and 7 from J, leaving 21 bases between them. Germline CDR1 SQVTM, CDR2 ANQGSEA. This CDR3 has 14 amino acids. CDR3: CSVPTSLWLGGYTL. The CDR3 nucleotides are TGCAGCGTCCCCACGAGCCTCTGGCTCGGTGGCTACACCCTC.

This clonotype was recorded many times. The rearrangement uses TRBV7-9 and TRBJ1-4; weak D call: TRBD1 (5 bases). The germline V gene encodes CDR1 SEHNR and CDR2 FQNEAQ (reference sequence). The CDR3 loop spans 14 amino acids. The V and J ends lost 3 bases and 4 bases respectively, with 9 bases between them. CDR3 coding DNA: TGTGCCAGCAGCTTCCAGGGCGATAATGAAAAACTGTTTTTT. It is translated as CASSFQGDNEKLFF.

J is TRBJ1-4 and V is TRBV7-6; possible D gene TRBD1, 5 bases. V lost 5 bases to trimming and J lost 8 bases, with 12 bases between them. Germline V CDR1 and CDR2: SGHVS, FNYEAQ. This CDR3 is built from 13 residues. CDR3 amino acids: CASSRWDREKLFF. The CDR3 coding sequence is TGTGCCAGCAGCCGTTGGGACCGGGAAAAACTGTTTTTT.

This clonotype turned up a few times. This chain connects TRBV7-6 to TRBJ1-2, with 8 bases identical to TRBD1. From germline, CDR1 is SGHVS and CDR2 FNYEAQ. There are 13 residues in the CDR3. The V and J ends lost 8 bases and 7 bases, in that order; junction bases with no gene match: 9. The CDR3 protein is CASGPGQGGGYTF. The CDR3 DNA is TGTGCCAGCGGACCCGGACAGGGCGGTGGCTACACCTTC.

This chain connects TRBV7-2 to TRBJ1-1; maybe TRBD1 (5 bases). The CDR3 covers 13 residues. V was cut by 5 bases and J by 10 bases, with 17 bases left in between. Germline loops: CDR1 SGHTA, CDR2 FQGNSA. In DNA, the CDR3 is TGTGCCAGCAGCAATACCGGGACGGGTCGAGCTTTCTTT. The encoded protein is CASSNTGTGRAFF. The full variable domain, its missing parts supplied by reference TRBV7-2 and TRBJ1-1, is GAGVSQSPSNKVTEKGKDVELRCDPISGHTALYWYRQSLGQGLEFLIYFQGNSAPDKSGLPSDRFSAERTGGSVSTLTIQRTQQEDSAVYLCASSNTGTGRAFFGQGTRLTVV.

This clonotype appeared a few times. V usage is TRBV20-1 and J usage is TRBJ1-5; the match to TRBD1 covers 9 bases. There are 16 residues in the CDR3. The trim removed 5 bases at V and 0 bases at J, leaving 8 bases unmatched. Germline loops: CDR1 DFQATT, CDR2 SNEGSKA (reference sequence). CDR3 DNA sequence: TGCAGTGCTTGGGACAGGGACCCATCTAGCAATCAGCCCCAGCATTTT. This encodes CSAWDRDPSSNQPQHF.

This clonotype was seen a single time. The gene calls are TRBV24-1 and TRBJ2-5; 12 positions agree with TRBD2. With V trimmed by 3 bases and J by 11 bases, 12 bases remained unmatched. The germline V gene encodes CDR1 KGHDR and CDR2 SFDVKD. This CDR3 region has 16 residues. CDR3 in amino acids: CATSDPTSGSMDTQYF. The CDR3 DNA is TGTGCCACCAGTGATCCGACTAGCGGGAGTATGGATACGCAGTACTTC.

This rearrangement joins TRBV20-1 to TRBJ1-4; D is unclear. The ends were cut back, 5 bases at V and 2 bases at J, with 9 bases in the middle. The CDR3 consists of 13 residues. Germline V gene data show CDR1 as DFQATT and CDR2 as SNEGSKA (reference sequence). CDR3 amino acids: CSAPHSTNEKLFF. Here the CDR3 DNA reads TGCAGTGCTCCACACAGCACTAATGAAAAACTGTTTTTT.

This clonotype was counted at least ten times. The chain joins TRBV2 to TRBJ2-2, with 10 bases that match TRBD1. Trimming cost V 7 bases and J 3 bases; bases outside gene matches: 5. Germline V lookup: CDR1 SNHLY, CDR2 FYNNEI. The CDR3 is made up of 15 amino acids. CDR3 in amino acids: CASTMGQGHTGELFF. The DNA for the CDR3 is TGTGCCAGCACCATGGGACAGGGGCACACCGGGGAGCTGTTTTTT.

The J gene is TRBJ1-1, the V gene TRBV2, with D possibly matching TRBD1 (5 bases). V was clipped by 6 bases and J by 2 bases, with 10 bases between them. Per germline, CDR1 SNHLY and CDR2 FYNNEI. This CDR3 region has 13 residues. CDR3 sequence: CASRGDFNTEAFF. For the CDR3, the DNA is TGTGCCAGCAGAGGGGACTTTAACACTGAAGCTTTCTTT.

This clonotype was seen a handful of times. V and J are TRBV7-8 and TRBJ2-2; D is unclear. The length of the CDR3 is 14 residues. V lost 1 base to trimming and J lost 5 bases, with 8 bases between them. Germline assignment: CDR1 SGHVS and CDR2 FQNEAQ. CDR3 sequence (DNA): TGTGCCAGCAGCTTAGAAGCAGATACCGGGGAGCTGTTTTTT. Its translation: CASSLEADTGELFF.

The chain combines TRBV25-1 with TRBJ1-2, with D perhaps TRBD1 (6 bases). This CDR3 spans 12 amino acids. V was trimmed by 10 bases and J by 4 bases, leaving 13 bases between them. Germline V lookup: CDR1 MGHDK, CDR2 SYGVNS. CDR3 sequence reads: CATRGLVYGYTF. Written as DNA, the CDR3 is TGTGCCACCAGGGGCCTGGTCTATGGCTACACCTTC.

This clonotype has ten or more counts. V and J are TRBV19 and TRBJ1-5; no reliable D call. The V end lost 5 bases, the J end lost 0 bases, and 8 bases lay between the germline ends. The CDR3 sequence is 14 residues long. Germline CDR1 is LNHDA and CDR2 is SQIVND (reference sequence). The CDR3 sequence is CASSGHSSNQPQHF. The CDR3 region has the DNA TGTGCCAGTAGTGGTCATTCTAGCAATCAGCCCCAGCATTTT.

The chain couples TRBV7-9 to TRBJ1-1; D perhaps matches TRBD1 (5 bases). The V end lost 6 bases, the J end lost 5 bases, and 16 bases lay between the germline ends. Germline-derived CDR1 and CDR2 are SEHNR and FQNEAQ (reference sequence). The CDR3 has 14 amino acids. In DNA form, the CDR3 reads TGTGCCAGCAGTCCGGACTTAACAGGAACTGAAGCTTTCTTT. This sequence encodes CASSPDLTGTEAFF.

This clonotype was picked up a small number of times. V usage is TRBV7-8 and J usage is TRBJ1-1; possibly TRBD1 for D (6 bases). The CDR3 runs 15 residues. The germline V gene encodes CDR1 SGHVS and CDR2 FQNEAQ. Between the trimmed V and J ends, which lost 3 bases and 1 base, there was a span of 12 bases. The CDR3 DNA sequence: TGTGCCAGCAGCTTGGGGGGGCGAGGGAACACTGAAGCTTTCTTT. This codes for CASSLGGRGNTEAFF.